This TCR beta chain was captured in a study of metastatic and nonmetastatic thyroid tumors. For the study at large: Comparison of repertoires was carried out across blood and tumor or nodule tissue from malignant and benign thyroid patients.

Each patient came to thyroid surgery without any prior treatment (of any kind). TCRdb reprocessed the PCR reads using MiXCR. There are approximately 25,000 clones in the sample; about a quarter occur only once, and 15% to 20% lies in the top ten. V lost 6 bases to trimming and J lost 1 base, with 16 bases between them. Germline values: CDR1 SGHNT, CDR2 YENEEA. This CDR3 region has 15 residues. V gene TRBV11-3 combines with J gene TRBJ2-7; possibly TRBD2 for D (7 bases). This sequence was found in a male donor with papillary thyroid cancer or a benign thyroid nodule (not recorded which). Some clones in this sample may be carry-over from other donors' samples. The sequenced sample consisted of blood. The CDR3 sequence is CASSSSGQGSYEQYF. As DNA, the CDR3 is TGTGCCAGCAGTTCTAGCGGTCAGGGGTCCTACGAGCAGTACTTC. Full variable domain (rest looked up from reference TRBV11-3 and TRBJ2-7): EAGVVQSPRYKIIEKKQPVAFWCNPISGHNTLYWYLQNLGQGPELLIRYENEEAVDDSQLPKDRFSAERLKGVDSTLKIQPAELGDSAVYLCASSSSGQGSYEQYFGPGTRLTVT.